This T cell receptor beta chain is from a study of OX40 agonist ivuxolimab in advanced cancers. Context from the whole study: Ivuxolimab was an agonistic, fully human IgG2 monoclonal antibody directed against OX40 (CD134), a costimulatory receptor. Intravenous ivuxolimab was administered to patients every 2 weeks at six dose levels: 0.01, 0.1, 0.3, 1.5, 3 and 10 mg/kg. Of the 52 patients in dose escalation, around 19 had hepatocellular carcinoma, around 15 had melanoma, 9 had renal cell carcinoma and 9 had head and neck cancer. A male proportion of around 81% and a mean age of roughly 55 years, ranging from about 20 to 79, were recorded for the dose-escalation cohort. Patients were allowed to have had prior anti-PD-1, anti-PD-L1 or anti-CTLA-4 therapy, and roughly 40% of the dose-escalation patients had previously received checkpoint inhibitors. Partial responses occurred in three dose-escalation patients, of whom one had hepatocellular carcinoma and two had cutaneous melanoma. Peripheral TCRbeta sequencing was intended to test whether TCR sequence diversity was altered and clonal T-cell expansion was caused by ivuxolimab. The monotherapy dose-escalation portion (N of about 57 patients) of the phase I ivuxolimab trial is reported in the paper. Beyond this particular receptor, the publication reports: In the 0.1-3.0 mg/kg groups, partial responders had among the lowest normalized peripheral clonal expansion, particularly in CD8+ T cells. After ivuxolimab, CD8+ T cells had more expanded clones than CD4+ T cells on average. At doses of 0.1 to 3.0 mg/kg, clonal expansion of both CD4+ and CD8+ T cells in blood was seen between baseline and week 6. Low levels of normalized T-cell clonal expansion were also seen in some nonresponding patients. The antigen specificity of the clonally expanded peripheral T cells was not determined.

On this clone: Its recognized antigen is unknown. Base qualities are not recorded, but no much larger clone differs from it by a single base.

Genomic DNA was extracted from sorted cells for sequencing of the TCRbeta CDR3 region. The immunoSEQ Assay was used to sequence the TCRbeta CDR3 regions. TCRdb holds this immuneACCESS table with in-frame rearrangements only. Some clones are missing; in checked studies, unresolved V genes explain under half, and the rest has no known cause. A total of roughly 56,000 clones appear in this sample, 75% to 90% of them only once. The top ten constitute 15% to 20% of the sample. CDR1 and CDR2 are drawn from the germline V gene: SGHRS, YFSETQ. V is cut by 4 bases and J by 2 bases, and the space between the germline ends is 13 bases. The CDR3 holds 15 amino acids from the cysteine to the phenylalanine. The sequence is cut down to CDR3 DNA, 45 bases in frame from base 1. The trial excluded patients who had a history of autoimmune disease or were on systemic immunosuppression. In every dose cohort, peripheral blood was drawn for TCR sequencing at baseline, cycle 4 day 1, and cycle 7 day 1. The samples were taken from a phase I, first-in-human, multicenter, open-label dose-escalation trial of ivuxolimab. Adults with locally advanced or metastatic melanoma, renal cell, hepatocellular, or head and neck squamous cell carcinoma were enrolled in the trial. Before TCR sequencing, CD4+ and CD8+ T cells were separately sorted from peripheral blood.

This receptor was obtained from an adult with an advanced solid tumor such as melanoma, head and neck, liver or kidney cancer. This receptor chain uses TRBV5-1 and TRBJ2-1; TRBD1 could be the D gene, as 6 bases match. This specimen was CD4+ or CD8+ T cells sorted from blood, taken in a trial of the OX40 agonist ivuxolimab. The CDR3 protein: CASSPTGPTYNEQFF. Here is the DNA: TGCGCCAGCAGCCCCACAGGGCCGACCTACAATGAGCAGTTCTTC.